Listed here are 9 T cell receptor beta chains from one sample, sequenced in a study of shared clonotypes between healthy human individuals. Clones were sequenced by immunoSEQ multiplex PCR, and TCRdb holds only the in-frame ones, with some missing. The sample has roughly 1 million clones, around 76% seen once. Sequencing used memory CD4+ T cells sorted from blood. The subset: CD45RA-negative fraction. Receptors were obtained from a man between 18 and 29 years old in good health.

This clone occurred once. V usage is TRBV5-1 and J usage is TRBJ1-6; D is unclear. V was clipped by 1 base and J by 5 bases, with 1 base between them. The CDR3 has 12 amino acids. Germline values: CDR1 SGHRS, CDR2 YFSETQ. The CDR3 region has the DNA TGCGCCAGCAGCTTGAATAATTCACCCCTCCACTTT. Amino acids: CASSLNNSPLHF.

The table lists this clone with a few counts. In nucleotides, the CDR3 is TGTGCCAGCAGCCAAGAGTCTAGCGGGTTGCTCAGCACAGATACGCAGTATTTT. Residues: CASSQESSGLLSTDTQYF. The chain joins TRBV4-2 to TRBJ2-3, with 8 bases identical to TRBD2. The V segment lost 0 bases and the J segment 0 bases; nucleotides outside the gene matches: 8. There are 18 residues in the CDR3. CDR1 and CDR2 (germline): LGHNA, YNFKEQ.

CDR3 sequence reads: CASSSSGELFF. CDR3 DNA: TGTGCCAGCAGTTCAAGCGGGGAGCTGTTTTTT. The chain has TRBV7-3 and TRBJ2-2; D ambiguous. V dropped 6 bases and J dropped 7 bases, with 6 bases sitting between them. CDR1 and CDR2 (germline): SGHTA, FQGTGA. The CDR3 loop spans 11 amino acids.

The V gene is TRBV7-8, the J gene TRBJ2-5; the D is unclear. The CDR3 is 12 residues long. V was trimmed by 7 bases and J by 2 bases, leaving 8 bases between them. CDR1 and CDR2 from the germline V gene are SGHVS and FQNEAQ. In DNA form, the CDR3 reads TGTGCCAGCACCCGGTTACAAGAGACCCAGTACTTC. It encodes CASTRLQETQYF. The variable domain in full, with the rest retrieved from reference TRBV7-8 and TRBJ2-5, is GAGVSQSPRYKVAKRGQDVALRCDPISGHVSLFWYQQALGQGPEFLTYFQNEAQLDKSGLPSDRFFAERPEGSVSTLKIQRTQQEDSAVYLCASTRLQETQYFGPGTRLLVL.

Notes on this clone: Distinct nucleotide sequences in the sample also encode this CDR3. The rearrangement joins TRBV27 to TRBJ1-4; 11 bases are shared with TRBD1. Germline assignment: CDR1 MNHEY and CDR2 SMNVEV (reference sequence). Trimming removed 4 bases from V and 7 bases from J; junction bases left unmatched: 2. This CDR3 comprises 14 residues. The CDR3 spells CASSSGQGVEKLFF. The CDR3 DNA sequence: TGTGCCAGCAGTTCGGGACAGGGGGTTGAAAAACTGTTTTTT. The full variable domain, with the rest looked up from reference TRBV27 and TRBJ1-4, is EAQVTQNPRYLITVTGKKLTVTCSQNMNHEYMSWYRQDPGLGLRQIYYSMNVEVTDKGDVPEGYKVSRKEKRNFPLILESPSPNQTSLYFCASSSGQGVEKLFFGSGTQLSVL.

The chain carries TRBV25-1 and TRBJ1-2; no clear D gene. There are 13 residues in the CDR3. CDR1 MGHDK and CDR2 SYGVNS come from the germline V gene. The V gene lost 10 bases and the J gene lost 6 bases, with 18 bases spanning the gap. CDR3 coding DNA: TGTGCCACTCGGCTGCCTGGGCGAGATGGCTACACCTTC. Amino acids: CATRLPGRDGYTF.

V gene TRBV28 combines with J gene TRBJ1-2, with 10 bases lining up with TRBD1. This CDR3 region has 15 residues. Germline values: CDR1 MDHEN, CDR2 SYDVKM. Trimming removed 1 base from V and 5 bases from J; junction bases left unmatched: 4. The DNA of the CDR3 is TGTGCCAGCAGTTTATTTGCGGACAGGGGGTATGGCTACACCTTC. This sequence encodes CASSLFADRGYGYTF.

This CDR3 reads CASSTLTGELFF. Written as DNA, the CDR3 is TGTGCCAGTAGTACCTTAACCGGGGAGCTGTTTTTT. The chain carries TRBV19 and TRBJ2-2; unclear D gene. This CDR3 is 12 amino acids long. Germline-derived CDR1 and CDR2 are LNHDA and SQIVND (reference sequence). V gave up 4 bases and J gave up 5 bases, with 5 bases separating them. Full variable domain (missing parts from reference TRBV19 and TRBJ2-2): DGGITQSPKYLFRKEGQNVTLSCEQNLNHDAMYWYRQDPGQGLRLIYYSQIVNDFQKGDIAEGYSVSREKKESFPLTVTSAQKNPTAFYLCASSTLTGELFFGEGSRLTVL.

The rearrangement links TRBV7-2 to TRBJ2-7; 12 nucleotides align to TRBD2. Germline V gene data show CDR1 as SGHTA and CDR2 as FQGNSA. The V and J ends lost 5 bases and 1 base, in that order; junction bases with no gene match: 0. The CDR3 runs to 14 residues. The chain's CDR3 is CASSGTSGSYEQYF. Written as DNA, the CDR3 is TGTGCCAGCAGCGGGACTAGCGGGTCCTACGAGCAGTACTTC.